This T cell receptor (beta chain) derives from a study of CD4 T cells in relation to SARS-CoV-2 and coronaviruses. About the research overall: The HLA restriction of the shared crossreactive spike epitopes was mapped. Regarding the study as a whole: SARS-CoV-2-driven expansion was significantly weaker in crossreactive than monoreactive clones. According to naive versus memory sequencing, detected responses are memory recall, not newly primed.

Unexposed donor CD4+ T cells date from about 2011-2018, before the COVID-19 pandemic. CD4 enrichment then naive enrichment separated naive from memory CD4+ cells. The CDR3 contains 15 residues. From germline, CDR1 is SNHLY and CDR2 FYNNEI. Trimming took 4 bases from V and 0 from J; bases not matched to a gene: 2. Measured with immunoSEQ multiplex PCR; TCRdb has only the in-frame clones, and not every one. The data show under 65,000 clones, with 80% to 90% seen just once and approximately 1.4% held by the top ten. As for this clone: Its cognate antigen is unknown.

The clonotype originates from a human donor in good health. The sequenced sample consisted of memory CD4+ T cells from PBMCs. V usage is TRBV2 and J usage is TRBJ2-1; TRBD2 aligns across 8 bases. DNA for the CDR3: TGTGCCAGCAGTGTAGCGGGAACCTCCTACAATGAGCAGTTCTTC. Its protein product is CASSVAGTSYNEQFF.